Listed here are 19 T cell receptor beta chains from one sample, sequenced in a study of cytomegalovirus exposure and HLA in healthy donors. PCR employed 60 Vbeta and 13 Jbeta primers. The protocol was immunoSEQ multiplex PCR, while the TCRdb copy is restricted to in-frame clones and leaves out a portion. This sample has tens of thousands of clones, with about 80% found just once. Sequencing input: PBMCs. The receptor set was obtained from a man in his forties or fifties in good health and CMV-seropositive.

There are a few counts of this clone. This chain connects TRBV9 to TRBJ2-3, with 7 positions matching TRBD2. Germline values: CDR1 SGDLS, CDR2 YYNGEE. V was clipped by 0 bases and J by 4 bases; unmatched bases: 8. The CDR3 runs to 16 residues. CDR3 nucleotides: TGTGCCAGCAGCGTAGCCCCCGGGACTAAATCAGATACGCAGTATTTT. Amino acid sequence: CASSVAPGTKSDTQYF.

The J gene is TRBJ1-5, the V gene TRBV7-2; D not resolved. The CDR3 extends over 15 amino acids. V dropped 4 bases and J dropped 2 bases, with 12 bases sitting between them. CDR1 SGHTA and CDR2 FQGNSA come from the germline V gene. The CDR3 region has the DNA TGTGCCAGCAGCTCCTCCCGGAGCGGCAATCAGCCCCAGCATTTT. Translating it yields CASSSSRSGNQPQHF.

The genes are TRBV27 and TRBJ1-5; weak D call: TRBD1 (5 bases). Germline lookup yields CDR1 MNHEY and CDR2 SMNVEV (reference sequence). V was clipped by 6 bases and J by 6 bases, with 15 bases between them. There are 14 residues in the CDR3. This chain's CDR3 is CASSTLGGGQPQHF. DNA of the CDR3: TGTGCCAGCAGCACTCTCGGGGGAGGTCAGCCCCAGCATTTT.

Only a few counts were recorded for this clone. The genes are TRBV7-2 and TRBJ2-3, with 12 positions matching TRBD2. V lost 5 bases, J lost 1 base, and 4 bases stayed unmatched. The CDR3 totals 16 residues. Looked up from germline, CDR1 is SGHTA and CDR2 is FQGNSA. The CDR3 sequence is CASSHRLAGGTDTQYF. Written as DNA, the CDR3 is TGTGCCAGCAGCCATAGACTAGCGGGGGGCACAGATACGCAGTATTTT.

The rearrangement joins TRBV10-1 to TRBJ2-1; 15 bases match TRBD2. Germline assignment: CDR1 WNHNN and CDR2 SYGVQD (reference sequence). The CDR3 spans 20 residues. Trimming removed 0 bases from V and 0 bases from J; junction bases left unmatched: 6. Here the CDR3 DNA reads TGCGCCAGCAGTGAGTCGGGACTAGCGGGAGGCAGGAGCTCCTACAATGAGCAGTTCTTC. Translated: CASSESGLAGGRSSYNEQFF.

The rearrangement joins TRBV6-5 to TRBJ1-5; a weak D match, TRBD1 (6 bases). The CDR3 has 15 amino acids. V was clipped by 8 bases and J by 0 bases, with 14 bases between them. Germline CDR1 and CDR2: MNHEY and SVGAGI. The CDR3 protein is CASRESGDSNQPQHF. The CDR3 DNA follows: TGTGCCAGCCGAGAGTCAGGGGATAGCAATCAGCCCCAGCATTTT.

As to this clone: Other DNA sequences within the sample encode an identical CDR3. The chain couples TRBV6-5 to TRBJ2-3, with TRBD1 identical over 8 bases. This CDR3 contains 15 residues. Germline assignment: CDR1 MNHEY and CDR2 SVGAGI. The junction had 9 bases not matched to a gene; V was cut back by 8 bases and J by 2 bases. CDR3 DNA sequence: TGTGCCAGCGGAATTAGGGACAGGCCCACAGATACGCAGTATTTT. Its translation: CASGIRDRPTDTQYF.

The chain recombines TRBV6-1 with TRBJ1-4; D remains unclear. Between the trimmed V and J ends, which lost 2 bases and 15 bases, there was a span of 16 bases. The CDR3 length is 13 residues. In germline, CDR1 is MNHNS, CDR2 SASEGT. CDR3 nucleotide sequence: TGTGCCAGCAGTGAATCTACAGCATGGAGGATGTTTTTT. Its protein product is CASSESTAWRMFF.

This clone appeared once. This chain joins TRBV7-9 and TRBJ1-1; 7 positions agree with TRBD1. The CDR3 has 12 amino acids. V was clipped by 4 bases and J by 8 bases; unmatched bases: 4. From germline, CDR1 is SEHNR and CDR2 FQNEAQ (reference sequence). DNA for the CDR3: TGTGCCAGCAGCTACTACAGGGGAGAAGCTTTCTTT. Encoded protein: CASSYYRGEAFF.

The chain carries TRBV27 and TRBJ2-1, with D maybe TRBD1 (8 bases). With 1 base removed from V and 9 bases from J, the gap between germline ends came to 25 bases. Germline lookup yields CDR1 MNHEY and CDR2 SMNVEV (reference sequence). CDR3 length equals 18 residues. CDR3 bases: TGTGCCAGCAGTTTATATCCCCAGGGGGCGGGAGAGTCTCGTGAGCAGTTCTTC. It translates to CASSLYPQGAGESREQFF.

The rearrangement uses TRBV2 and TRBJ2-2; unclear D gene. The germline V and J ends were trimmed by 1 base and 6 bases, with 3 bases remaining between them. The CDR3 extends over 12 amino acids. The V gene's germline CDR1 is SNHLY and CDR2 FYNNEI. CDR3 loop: CASSEDSGELFF. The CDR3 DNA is TGTGCCAGCAGTGAAGACTCCGGGGAGCTGTTTTTT. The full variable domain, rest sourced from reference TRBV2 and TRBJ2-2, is EPEVTQTPSHQVTQMGQEVILRCVPISNHLYFYWYRQILGQKVEFLVSFYNNEISEKSEIFDDQFSVERPDGSNFTLKIRSTKLEDSAMYFCASSEDSGELFFGEGSRLTVL.

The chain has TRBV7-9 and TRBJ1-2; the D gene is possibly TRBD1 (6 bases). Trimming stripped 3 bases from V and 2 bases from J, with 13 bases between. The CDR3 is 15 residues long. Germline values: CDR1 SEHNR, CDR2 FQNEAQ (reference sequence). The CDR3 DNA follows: TGTGCCAGCAGCTTGAAGGGGGGGACGAACTATGGCTACACCTTC. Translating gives CASSLKGGTNYGYTF.

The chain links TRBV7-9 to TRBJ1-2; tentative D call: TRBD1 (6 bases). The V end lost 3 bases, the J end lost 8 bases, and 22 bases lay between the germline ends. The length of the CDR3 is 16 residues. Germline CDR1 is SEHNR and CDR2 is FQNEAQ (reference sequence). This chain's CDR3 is CASSLFESYMTGGYTF. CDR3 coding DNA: TGTGCCAGCAGCTTGTTTGAGTCGTATATGACAGGCGGCTACACCTTC.

The CDR3 DNA follows: TGTGCGGCGGGTAGCGGGAGGCCGAGCGCAGATACGCAGTATTTT. Protein: CAAGSGRPSADTQYF. This chain joins TRBV7-9 and TRBJ2-3; 10 bases match TRBD2. The CDR3 length is 15 residues. The V gene's germline CDR1 is SEHNR and CDR2 FQNEAQ (reference sequence).

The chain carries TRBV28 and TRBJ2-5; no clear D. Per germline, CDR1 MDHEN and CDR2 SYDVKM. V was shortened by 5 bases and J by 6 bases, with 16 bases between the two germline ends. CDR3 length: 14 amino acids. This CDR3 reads CASSLPAGSKTQYF. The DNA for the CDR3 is TGTGCCAGCAGTCTCCCGGCAGGATCGAAGACCCAGTACTTC. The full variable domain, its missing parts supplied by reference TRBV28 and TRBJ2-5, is DVKVTQSSRYLVKRTGEKVFLECVQDMDHENMFWYRQDPGLGLRLIYFSYDVKMKEKGDIPEGYSVSREKKERFSLILESASTNQTSMYLCASSLPAGSKTQYFGPGTRLLVL.

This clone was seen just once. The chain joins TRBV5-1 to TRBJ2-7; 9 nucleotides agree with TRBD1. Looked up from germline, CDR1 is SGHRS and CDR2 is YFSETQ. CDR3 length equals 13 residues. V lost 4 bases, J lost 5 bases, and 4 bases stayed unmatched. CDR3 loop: CASSRGQGDEQYF. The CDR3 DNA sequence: TGCGCCAGCAGCCGGGGACAGGGAGACGAGCAGTACTTC.

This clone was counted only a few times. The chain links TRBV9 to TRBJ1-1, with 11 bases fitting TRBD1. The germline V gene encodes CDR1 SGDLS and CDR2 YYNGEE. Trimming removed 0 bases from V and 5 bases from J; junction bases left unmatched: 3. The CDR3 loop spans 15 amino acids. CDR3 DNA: TGTGCCAGCAGCGTAGCGGGGACAGGGGGGACTGAAGCTTTCTTT. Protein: CASSVAGTGGTEAFF.

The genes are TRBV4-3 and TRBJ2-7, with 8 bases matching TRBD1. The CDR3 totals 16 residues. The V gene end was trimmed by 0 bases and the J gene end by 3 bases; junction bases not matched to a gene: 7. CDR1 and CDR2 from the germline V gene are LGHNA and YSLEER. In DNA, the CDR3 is TGCGCCAGCAGCCAAGATCAGGCAGGGGGCAGCTACGAGCAGTACTTC. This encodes CASSQDQAGGSYEQYF.

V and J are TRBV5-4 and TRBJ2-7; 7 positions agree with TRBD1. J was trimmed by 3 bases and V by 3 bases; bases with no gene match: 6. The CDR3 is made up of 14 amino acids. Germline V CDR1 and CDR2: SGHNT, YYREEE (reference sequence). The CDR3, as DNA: TGTGCCAGCAGCTCCCGGGACAGCGACTACGAGCAGTACTTC. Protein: CASSSRDSDYEQYF. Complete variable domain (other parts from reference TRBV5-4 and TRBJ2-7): ETGVTQSPTHLIKTRGQQVTLRCSSQSGHNTVSWYQQALGQGPQFIFQYYREEENGRGNFPPRFSGLQFPNYSSELNVNALELDDSALYLCASSSRDSDYEQYFGPGTRLTVT.